This TCR beta chain came from a study of beta chain features in type 1 diabetes. On this clone: Its antigen is unknown. This sample also contains other DNA sequences that code for the same CDR3.

Study-level points and caveats: Across all four CD4+ subsets, people with type 1 diabetes showed modestly shorter TCRB CDR3s. Patients with type 1 diabetes showed fewer VDJ junction insertions and more deletions.

The CDR3 is 11 amino acids. CDR1 and CDR2 from the germline V gene are SGHTA and FQGNSA. V lost 3 bases, J lost 3 bases, and 2 bases lay in between. What was sequenced were expressed TCRB transcripts, since all of the isolated RNA had been reverse transcribed. Sequencing used immunoSEQ multiplex PCR; TCRdb keeps in-frame clones, though not all of them. The repertoire holds around 690,000 clones, with roughly 12% as singletons. There was one heparinised blood draw per donor, averaging about 110 mL. The authors obtained over 98% purity in all sorted populations. This rearrangement joins TRBV7-2 to TRBJ1-1; no clear D. The sequenced sample consisted of naive CD4+ T cells from blood. The sequence was obtained from a man aged 25 to 40 with type 1 diabetes. The CDR3 sequence: CASSFDTEAFF. The CDR3 region has the DNA TGTGCCAGCAGCTTCGACACTGAAGCTTTCTTT.